The clone carrying this T cell receptor beta chain was seen at least ten times. The record originates from a study of T cells in Graves' hyperthyroidism and ophthalmopathy. There were TCR beta CDR3 regions amplified from RNA transcripts. Carried out on the TCR CDR3, a first-round RT-PCR used the HTBI primer set. TCRdb re-analysed the multiplex PCR reads in MiXCR, keeping a single row per CDR3 protein. This table has a few hundred thousand distinct CDR3 sequences, about a fifth appearing once. The V gene's germline CDR1 is SEHNR and CDR2 FQNEAQ (reference sequence). After removal of 2 bases from V and 4 bases from J, the junction contained 5 bases not matched to a gene. The CDR3 contains 16 residues. Disease duration under 2 months; hyperthyroidism patients were aged 18 to 65. The study left out patients who had uncontrolled infection, other autoimmune disease, pregnancy or lactation. More than 8.5 ml of fresh peripheral blood supplied the PBMCs.

V is TRBV7-9 and J is TRBJ2-5, with 12 bases lining up with TRBD1. The TCR sequence derives from a man aged 18 to 35 with Graves' hyperthyroidism. Material: blood. The CDR3 loop reads CASSLPGTGGPETQYF. DNA for the CDR3: TGTGCCAGCAGCTTACCCGGGACAGGGGGCCCAGAGACCCAGTACTTC.